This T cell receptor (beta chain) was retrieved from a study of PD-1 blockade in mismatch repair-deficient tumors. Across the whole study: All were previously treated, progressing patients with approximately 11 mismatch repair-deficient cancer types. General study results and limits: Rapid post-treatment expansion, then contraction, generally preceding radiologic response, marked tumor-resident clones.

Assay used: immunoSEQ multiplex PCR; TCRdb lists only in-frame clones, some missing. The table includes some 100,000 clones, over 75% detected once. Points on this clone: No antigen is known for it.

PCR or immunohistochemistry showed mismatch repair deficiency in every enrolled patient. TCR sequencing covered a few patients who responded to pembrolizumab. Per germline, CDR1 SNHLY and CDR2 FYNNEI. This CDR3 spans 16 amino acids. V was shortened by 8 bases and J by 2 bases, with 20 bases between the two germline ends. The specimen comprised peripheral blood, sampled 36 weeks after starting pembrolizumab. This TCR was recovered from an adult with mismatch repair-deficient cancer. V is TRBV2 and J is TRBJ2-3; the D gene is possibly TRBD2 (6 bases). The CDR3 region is CASSKRAGSLTDTQYF. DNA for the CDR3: TGTGCCAGCTCGAAAAGGGCGGGGAGCCTCACAGATACGCAGTATTTT. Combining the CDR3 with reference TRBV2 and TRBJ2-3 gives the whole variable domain EPEVTQTPSHQVTQMGQEVILRCVPISNHLYFYWYRQILGQKVEFLVSFYNNEISEKSEIFDDQFSVERPDGSNFTLKIRSTKLEDSAMYFCASSKRAGSLTDTQYFGPGTRLTVL.